Sequencing of this T cell receptor (beta chain) was carried out in a study of blood T cell repertoires in COVID-19. Study details: The United States, Italy and Spain supplied acute and convalescent COVID-19 samples. T cells, B-cell-depleted T cells, or PBMCs supplied cDNA or gDNA.

Authors' methods: Amplification of reference gene primers provided the estimated nucleated cell counts. Method: immunoSEQ multiplex PCR; TCRdb's copy keeps in-frame clones and lacks some. V and J calls and clone size are copied from that table; D and trimming were computed from the DNA. The table shows approximately 70,000 clones, with 80% to 90% occurring only once. The CDR3 loop spans 13 amino acids. Germline V gene lookup returns CDR1 SGHDT and CDR2 YYEEEE. The V end lost 3 bases, the J end lost 2 bases, and 8 bases lay between the germline ends. The receptor was isolated from a human donor in a cohort sampled during active COVID-19. The sequenced material came from peripheral blood. This sequence joins TRBV5-6 and TRBJ1-1; D perhaps matches TRBD1 (5 bases). Written as DNA, the CDR3 is TGTGCCAGCAGCTCCACAGGCAACACTGAAGCTTTCTTT. Its translation: CASSSTGNTEAFF.